One sample yielded the 5 T cell receptor beta chains listed below, sequenced in a study of cytomegalovirus exposure and HLA in healthy donors. PCR used 60 Vbeta primers and 13 Jbeta primers. Profiling relied on immunoSEQ multiplex PCR, and the TCRdb table lists in-frame clones only, not all of them. Of about 160,000 clones listed, 65% to 90% are singletons. Sequencing was done on a sample of PBMCs. The receptors come from a woman under 30 in good health and CMV-seronegative.

This chain uses TRBV2 with TRBJ2-1, with D possibly matching TRBD2 (5 bases). The V and J ends lost 0 bases and 0 bases respectively, with 12 bases between them. Germline V gives CDR1 SNHLY, CDR2 FYNNEI. The CDR3 runs to 17 residues. CDR3 sequence: CASSEADGGRSYNEQFF. DNA of the CDR3: TGTGCCAGCAGTGAAGCGGATGGCGGGCGCTCCTACAATGAGCAGTTCTTC.

The rearrangement joins TRBV5-6 to TRBJ1-4; TRBD1 is a possible D gene (6 bases). Germline V gene data show CDR1 as SGHDT and CDR2 as YYEEEE. The CDR3 is 13 residues long. V was pared by 6 bases and J by 2 bases, with 8 bases between. The CDR3 sequence is CASNQGTNEKLFF. For the CDR3, the DNA is TGTGCCAGCAACCAGGGGACTAATGAAAAACTGTTTTTT. Supplemented by reference TRBV5-6 and TRBJ1-4, the full variable domain reads DAGVTQSPTHLIKTRGQQVTLRCSPKSGHDTVSWYQQALGQGPQFIFQYYEEEERQRGNFPDRFSGHQFPNYSSELNVNALLLGDSALYLCASNQGTNEKLFFGSGTQLSVL.

The V and J genes are TRBV28 and TRBJ1-4; D possibly corresponds to TRBD1 (5 bases). CDR1 and CDR2 (germline): MDHEN, SYDVKM. The CDR3 is made up of 16 amino acids. The germline V and J ends were trimmed by 10 bases and 1 base, with 19 bases remaining between them. In nucleotides, the CDR3 is TGTGCCATCCGGACGGGCCAGGGAGGAACTAATGAAAAACTGTTTTTT. Its translation is CAIRTGQGGTNEKLFF.

Turning to this clone: One end of the junction fails to match germline, which may point to a read error. The rearrangement uses TRBV6-5 and TRBJ1-3; the D gene is possibly TRBD1 (5 bases). Germline loops: CDR1 MNHEY, CDR2 SVGAGI. CDR3 length: 15 residues. In nucleotides, the CDR3 is TGTGCCAGCAGTCACTCAGGGAGATCCGGAAACACCATATATTTT. This encodes CASSHSGRSGNTIYF.

The chain is built from TRBV14 and TRBJ1-1, with D uncertain. This CDR3 has 14 residues. Germline CDR1 reads SGHDN; CDR2 reads FVKESK. The ends were cut back, 8 bases at V and 4 bases at J, with 17 bases in the middle. This chain's CDR3 is CASGVRGRGTEAFF. As DNA, the CDR3 is TGTGCCAGCGGGGTGCGGGGTCGCGGCACTGAAGCTTTCTTT.